Below are 7 T cell receptor beta chains sequenced from a single sample in a study of blood T cell repertoires in COVID-19. The protocol was immunoSEQ multiplex PCR, while the TCRdb copy is restricted to in-frame clones and leaves out a portion. Counted here are around 170,000 clones, approximately 81% occurring once; the ten biggest clones make up approximately 14%. The sequencing sample was made of peripheral blood. The receptor set was obtained from a young man with active or convalescent COVID-19.

This chain links TRBV12-2 with TRBJ1-2; the table names TRBD1, a call not compared with the DNA. TRBV12-2 is shown as a pseudogene. CDR3 length equals 15 residues. The CDR3 here is CASRPGQGVDYGYTF. Here the CDR3 DNA reads TGTGCAAGTCGCCCAGGACAGGGTGTGGACTATGGCTACACCTTC.

This chain joins TRBV15 and TRBJ2-3, with 10 bases fitting TRBD2. After removal of 8 bases from V and 5 bases from J, the junction contained 10 bases not matched to a gene. The CDR3 runs to 15 residues. Germline CDR1 reads LNHNV; CDR2 reads YYDKDF (reference sequence). CDR3 region: CATGSLAGGRDTQYF. CDR3 nucleotides: TGTGCCACCGGATCCTTAGCGGGGGGTCGAGATACGCAGTATTTT.

V is TRBV7-3 and J is TRBJ2-6, with 10 bases matching TRBD2. V shed 1 base and J 0 bases; nucleotides not matched to a gene: 6. CDR3 length: 19 residues. Germline CDR1 SGHTA, CDR2 FQGTGA. The chain's CDR3 is CASSLKGRLAGSGANVLTF. CDR3 sequence (DNA): TGTGCCAGCAGCTTAAAGGGGCGACTAGCGGGCTCTGGGGCCAACGTCCTGACTTTC.

The chain has TRBV28 and TRBJ1-6, with D perhaps TRBD1 (5 bases). V gave up 3 bases and J gave up 2 bases, with 11 bases separating them. The CDR3 covers 16 residues. The V gene's germline CDR1 is MDHEN and CDR2 SYDVKM. CDR3 region: CASSFIGGTYNSPLHF. The CDR3 coding sequence is TGTGCCAGCAGTTTTATCGGGGGAACCTATAATTCACCCCTCCACTTT.

The V and J genes are TRBV7-9 and TRBJ2-7; TRBD1 aligns across 8 bases. V trimming: 4 bases; J trimming: 1 base; junction bases outside the gene matches: 12. Looked up from germline, CDR1 is SEHNR and CDR2 is FQNEAQ (reference sequence). The CDR3 loop spans 17 amino acids. CDR3 sequence reads: CASSSLKPGQGSYEQYF. The CDR3 DNA sequence: TGTGCCAGCAGCTCCTTGAAGCCAGGACAGGGATCCTACGAGCAGTACTTC. Using reference TRBV7-9 and TRBJ2-7 for the parts outside the CDR3, the full variable domain is DTGVSQNPRHKITKRGQNVTFRCDPISEHNRLYWYRQTLGQGPEFLTYFQNEAQLEKSRLLSDRFSAERPKGSFSTLEIQRTEQGDSAMYLCASSSLKPGQGSYEQYFGPGTRLTVT.

The sample holds a few counts of this clone. The CDR3 nucleotides read TGTGCCAGCAGTTATTATCCGGGACAGTCCATAGAAGGCTACACCTTC. The encoded protein is CASSYYPGQSIEGYTF. V is TRBV7-9 and J is TRBJ1-2; 7 bases line up with TRBD1. In germline, CDR1 is SEHNR, CDR2 FQNEAQ (reference sequence). After removal of 6 bases from V and 8 bases from J, the junction contained 18 bases not matched to a gene. This CDR3 is 16 amino acids long.

V is TRBV9 and J is TRBJ2-5; no clear D. The CDR3 spans 15 residues. V was shortened by 3 bases and J by 5 bases, with 17 bases between the two germline ends. The germline V gene encodes CDR1 SGDLS and CDR2 YYNGEE. The CDR3: CASSAARVIGETQYF. The CDR3 DNA reads as TGTGCCAGCAGCGCCGCACGGGTTATCGGCGAGACCCAGTACTTC.